This TCR beta chain was recorded in a study of tumor and adjacent non-tumor tissue in lung cancer. This sample's RNA came from whole unsorted tissue. The CDR3 runs 13 residues. Germline V CDR1 and CDR2: SQVTM, ANQGSEA. V lost 6 bases and J lost 9; bases outside the gene matches: 10. About this clonotype: Its specificity is not known. Just one base apart from a much larger clone, this may be a read error.

Three rounds of nested PCR, following a modified ARM-PCR protocol, produced the TCRbeta library. TCRdb reprocessed the multiplex PCR reads with MiXCR, giving one entry per CDR3 protein. The repertoire has roughly 67,000 distinct CDR3 sequences, 55% to 75% of them found once; the top ten carry 20%. Study results and limitations: Tumor tissue had significantly higher TCR diversity than normal lung.

V is TRBV29-1 and J is TRBJ2-1; 8 bases match TRBD1. The receptor was derived from a man over 45 with non-small cell lung cancer. Sequencing input: lung tumor tissue. The chain's CDR3 is CSVGRGRVGEQFF. CDR3 nucleotides: TGCAGCGTGGGCAGGGGGCGGGTTGGTGAGCAGTTCTTC.